Listed here are 7 T cell receptor beta chains from one sample, sequenced in a study of identical twins. Via MiXCR, TCRdb re-called the 5' RACE reads, giving one row per CDR3 protein. The sample has around 1.7 million distinct CDR3 sequences; about 32% are singletons. Material: cord blood. These receptors came from a newborn girl in good health.

This clonotype was counted only a few times. The chain couples TRBV6-1 to TRBJ2-1, with D perhaps matching TRBD1 (6 bases). Germline V CDR1 and CDR2: MNHNS, SASEGT. This CDR3 has 13 residues. V lost 11 bases to trimming and J lost 7 bases, with 18 bases between them. The CDR3 nucleotides are TGTGCCGGGACCGCGTGGGGGCCTAATGAGCAGTTCTTC. Amino acids: CAGTAWGPNEQFF.

This clonotype was counted only a few times. The chain recombines TRBV28 with TRBJ2-7, with 12 bases lining up with TRBD2. This CDR3 region has 15 residues. CDR1 and CDR2 (germline): MDHEN, SYDVKM. The J segment lost 4 bases and the V segment lost 0 bases, leaving 1 base of the junction unmatched. The CDR3 protein is CASSLWLAGGYEQYF. In nucleotides, the CDR3 is TGTGCCAGCAGTTTATGGCTAGCGGGAGGGTACGAGCAGTACTTC.

This chain connects TRBV5-1 to TRBJ2-6; 15 nucleotides agree with TRBD2. CDR3 length: 18 amino acids. The germline V gene has CDR1 SGHRS and CDR2 YFSETQ. V trimming: 5 bases; J trimming: 0 bases; junction bases outside the gene matches: 3. The chain's CDR3 is CASRGTSGGSSGANVLTF. The CDR3 DNA reads TGCGCCAGCAGAGGGACTAGCGGGGGGTCCTCTGGGGCCAACGTCCTGACTTTC.

The chain combines TRBV7-6 with TRBJ2-3, with 8 bases identical to TRBD2. CDR3 length equals 17 residues. Germline V gives CDR1 SGHVS, CDR2 FNYEAQ. J gave up 2 bases and V 3 bases, and 10 bases lay outside the gene matches. The CDR3 DNA is TGTGCCAGCAGCTTCAGATGGCGGGGGGCCACCACAGATACGCAGTATTTT. Its translation: CASSFRWRGATTDTQYF.

This chain links TRBV19 with TRBJ2-7; 7 bases match TRBD1. This CDR3 region has 13 residues. V dropped 6 bases and J dropped 2; count of bases not matched to a gene: 4. Germline CDR1 LNHDA, CDR2 SQIVND (reference sequence). The CDR3 DNA is TGTGCCAGTAGACAGGGGTCTACCTACGAGCAGTACTTC. Its translation: CASRQGSTYEQYF.

V usage is TRBV3-1 and J usage is TRBJ2-1, with a weak D call TRBD2 (5 bases). This CDR3 has 15 amino acids. The germline gives CDR1 LGHDT, CDR2 YNNKEL (reference sequence). V lost 2 bases, J lost 2 bases, and 10 bases lay in between. This chain's CDR3 is CASSQRTLTYNEQFF. In DNA, the CDR3 is TGTGCCAGCAGCCAAAGGACTTTGACCTACAATGAGCAGTTCTTC.

This clonotype occurred a few times. The chain uses TRBV6-1 and TRBJ2-7; 7 bases align to TRBD1. The germline V gene has CDR1 MNHNS and CDR2 SASEGT. V was clipped by 8 bases and J by 2 bases; unmatched bases: 6. This CDR3 is 13 amino acids long. DNA for the CDR3: TGTGCCAGCTTGGCTGACAGGGCCTACGAGCAGTACTTC. This codes for CASLADRAYEQYF.